Reported below is one T cell receptor (beta chain). The antigen remains unidentified. The data were obtained in a study of blood T cells in healthy people across ages. General study findings and limits: Shifts in expanded clonotypes may have been confounded by donor CMV status, which was unknown. Naive T cell percentage strongly correlated with TCR beta diversity.

Donors were systemically healthy Caucasian individuals from Russia aged roughly 6 to 100 years. Germline V gene data show CDR1 as SEHNR and CDR2 as FQNEAQ (reference sequence). With V trimmed by 5 bases and J by 2 bases, 12 bases remained unmatched. The length of the CDR3 is 17 residues. With a J-beta primer mix and a sample-barcoded 5' primer, a second PCR ran about 7 to 12 cycles. No fewer than 3 million CDR3-containing paired-end reads came from each sample. TCRdb reprocessed the 5' RACE reads with MiXCR, giving one entry per CDR3 protein. The data hold around 850,000 distinct CDR3 sequences, with 35% to 40% observed a single time.

The receptor was isolated from a man between 18 and 29 years old in good health. V and J are TRBV7-9 and TRBJ1-1, with TRBD1 identical over 9 bases. The sequencing sample was made of blood. CDR3 sequence reads: CASSPGDRALRNTEAFF. The CDR3 nucleotides read TGTGCCAGCAGCCCAGGGGACAGGGCGCTACGAAACACTGAAGCTTTCTTT.